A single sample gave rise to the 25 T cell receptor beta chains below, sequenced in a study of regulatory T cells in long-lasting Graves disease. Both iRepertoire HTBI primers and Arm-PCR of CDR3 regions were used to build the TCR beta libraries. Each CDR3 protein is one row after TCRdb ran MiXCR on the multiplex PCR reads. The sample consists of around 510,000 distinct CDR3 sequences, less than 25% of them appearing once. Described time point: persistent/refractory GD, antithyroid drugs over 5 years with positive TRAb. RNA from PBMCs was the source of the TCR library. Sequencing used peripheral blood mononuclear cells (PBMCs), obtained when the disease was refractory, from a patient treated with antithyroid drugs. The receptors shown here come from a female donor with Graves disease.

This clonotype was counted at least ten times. In DNA form, the CDR3 reads TGTGCCAGCAGCGTCGGACTAGCGGGAGCCCACGAGCAGTACTTC. This gives the protein CASSVGLAGAHEQYF. This chain links TRBV7-3 with TRBJ2-7; 13 nucleotides line up with TRBD2. The trim removed 5 bases at V and 5 bases at J, leaving 6 bases unmatched. The CDR3 spans 15 residues. Germline CDR1 and CDR2: SGHTA and FQGTGA.

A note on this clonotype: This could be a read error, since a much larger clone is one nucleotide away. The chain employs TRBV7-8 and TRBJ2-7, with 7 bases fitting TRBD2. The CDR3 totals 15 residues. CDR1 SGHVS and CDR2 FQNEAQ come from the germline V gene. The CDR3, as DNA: TGTGCCAGCAGCTTGGGAGGGAGTCTTTCCTACGAGCAGCACTTC. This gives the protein CASSLGGSLSYEQHF. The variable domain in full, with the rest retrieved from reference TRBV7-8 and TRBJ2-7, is GAGVSQSPRYKVAKRGQDVALRCDPISGHVSLFWYQQALGQGPEFLTYFQNEAQLDKSGLPSDRFFAERPEGSVSTLKIQRTQQEDSAVYLCASSLGGSLSYEQHFGPGTRLTVT.

CDR3 sequence (DNA): TGTGCCAGCAGCTTAGGGAGGTTGAGAACCGGGGAGCTGTTTTTT. Protein: CASSLGRLRTGELFF. V gene TRBV11-2 combines with J gene TRBJ2-2, with a possible D match to TRBD2 (5 bases). CDR3 length: 15 residues. Trimming took 1 base from V and 5 from J, leaving 11 bases between them. Germline V lookup: CDR1 SGHAT, CDR2 FQNNGV.

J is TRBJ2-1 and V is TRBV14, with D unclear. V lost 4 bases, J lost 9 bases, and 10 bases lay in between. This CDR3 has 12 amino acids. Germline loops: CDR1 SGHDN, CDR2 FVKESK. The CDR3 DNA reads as TGTGCCAGCAGCCTCGTAGCCCTTGAGCAGTTCTTC. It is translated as CASSLVALEQFF.

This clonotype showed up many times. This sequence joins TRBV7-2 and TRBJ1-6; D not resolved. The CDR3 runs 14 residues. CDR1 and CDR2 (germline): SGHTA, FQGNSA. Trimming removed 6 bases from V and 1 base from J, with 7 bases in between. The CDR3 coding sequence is TGTGCCAGCAGGACTGGTTCCTATAATTCACCCCTCCACTTT. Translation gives CASRTGSYNSPLHF. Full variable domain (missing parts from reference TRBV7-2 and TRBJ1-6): GAGVSQSPSNKVTEKGKDVELRCDPISGHTALYWYRQSLGQGLEFLIYFQGNSAPDKSGLPSDRFSAERTGGSVSTLTIQRTQQEDSAVYLCASRTGSYNSPLHFGNGTRLTVT.

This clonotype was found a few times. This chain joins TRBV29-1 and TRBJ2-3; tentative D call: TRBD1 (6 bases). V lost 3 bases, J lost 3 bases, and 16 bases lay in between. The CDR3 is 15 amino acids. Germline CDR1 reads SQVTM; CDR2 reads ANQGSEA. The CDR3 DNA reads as TGCAGCGTTGAGCCGCCGGGCAGGGGAACAGATACGCAGTATTTT. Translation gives CSVEPPGRGTDTQYF.

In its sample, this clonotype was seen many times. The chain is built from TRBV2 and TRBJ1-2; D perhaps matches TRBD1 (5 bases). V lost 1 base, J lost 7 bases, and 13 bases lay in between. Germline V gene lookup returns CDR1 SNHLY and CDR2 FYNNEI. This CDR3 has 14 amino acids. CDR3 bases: TGTGCCAGCAGTGAAGTAAAAGGACATGGTGGCTACACCTTC. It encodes CASSEVKGHGGYTF.

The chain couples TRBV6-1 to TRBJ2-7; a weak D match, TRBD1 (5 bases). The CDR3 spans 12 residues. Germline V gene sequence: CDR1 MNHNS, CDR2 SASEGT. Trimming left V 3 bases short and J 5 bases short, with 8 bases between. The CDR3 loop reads CASSEPTDEQYF. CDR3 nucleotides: TGTGCCAGCAGTGAGCCGACAGACGAGCAGTACTTC.

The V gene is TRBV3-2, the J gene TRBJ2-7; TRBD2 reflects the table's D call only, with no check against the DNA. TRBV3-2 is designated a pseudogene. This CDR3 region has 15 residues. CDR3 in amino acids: CASSSRAGVPYEQYF. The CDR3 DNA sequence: TGTGCCAGCAGCAGCCGGGCGGGAGTCCCCTACGAGCAGTACTTC.

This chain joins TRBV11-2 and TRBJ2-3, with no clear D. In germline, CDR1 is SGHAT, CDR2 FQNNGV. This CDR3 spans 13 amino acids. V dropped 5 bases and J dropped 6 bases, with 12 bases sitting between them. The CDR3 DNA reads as TGTGCCAGCAGCCATTTGCGGCGGGATACGCAGTATTTT. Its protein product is CASSHLRRDTQYF.

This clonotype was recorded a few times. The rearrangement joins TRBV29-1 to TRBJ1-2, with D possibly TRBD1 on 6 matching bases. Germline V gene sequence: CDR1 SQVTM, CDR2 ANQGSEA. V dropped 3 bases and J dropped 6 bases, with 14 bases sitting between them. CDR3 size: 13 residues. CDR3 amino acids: CSVDDSAGDGYTF. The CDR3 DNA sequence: TGCAGCGTTGATGACTCGGCAGGGGATGGCTACACCTTC.

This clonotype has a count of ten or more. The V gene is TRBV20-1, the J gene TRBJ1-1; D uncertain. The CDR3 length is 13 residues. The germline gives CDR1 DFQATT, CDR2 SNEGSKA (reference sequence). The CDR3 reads CTVRPGTNTEAFF. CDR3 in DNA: TGCACCGTCAGGCCAGGAACGAACACTGAAGCTTTCTTT.

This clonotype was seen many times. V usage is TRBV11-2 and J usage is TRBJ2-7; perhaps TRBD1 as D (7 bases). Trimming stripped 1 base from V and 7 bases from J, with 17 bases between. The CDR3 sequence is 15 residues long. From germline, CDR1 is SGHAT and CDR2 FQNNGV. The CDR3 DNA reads TGTGCCAGCAGCTTAGGTCTCGGAGGGACAGCGGAGCAGTACTTC. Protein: CASSLGLGGTAEQYF.

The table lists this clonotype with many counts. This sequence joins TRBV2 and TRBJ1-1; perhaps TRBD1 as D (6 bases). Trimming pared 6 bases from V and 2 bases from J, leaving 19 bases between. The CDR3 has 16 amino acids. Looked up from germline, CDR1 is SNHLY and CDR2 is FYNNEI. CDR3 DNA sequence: TGTGCCAGCAGCAGATTCGTGGGGGGGCCCAACACTGAAGCTTTCTTT. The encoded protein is CASSRFVGGPNTEAFF.

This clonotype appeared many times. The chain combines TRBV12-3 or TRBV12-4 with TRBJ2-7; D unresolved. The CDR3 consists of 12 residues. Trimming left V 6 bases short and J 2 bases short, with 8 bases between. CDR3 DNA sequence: TGTGCCAGCAGCCCGGCGACCTACGAGCAGTACTTC. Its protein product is CASSPATYEQYF.

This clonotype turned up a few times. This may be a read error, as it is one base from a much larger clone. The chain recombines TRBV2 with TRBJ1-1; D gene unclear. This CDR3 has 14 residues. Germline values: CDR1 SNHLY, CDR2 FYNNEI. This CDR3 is CASSSTVMNTEASF. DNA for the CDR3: TGTGCCAGCAGTTCAACAGTGATGAACACTGAAGCTTCCTTT.

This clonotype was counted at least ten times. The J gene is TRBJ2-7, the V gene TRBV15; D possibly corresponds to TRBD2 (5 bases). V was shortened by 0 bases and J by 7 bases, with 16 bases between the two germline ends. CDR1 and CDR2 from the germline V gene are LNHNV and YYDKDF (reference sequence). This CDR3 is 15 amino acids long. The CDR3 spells CATSRDLSGTGEQYF. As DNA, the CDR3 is TGTGCCACCAGCAGAGATTTAAGCGGAACGGGGGAGCAGTACTTC.

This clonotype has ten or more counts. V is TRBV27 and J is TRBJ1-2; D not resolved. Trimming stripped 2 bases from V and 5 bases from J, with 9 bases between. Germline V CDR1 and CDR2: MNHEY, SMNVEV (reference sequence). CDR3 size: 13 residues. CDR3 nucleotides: TGTGCCAGCAGTTTAAAGGGCGATTATGGCTACACCTTC. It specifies CASSLKGDYGYTF.

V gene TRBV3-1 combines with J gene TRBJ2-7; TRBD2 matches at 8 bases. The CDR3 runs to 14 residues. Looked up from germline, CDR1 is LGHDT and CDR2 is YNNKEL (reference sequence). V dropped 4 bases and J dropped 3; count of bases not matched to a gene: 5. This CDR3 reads CASSRPGTSYEQYF. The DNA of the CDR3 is TGTGCCAGCAGCCGACCTGGGACTAGCTACGAGCAGTACTTC.

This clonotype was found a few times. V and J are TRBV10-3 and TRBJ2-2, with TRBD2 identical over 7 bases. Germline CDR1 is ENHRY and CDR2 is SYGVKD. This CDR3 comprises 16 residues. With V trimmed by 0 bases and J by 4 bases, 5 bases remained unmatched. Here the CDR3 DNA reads TGTGCCATCAGTGAGTCCGGAGGGAGGGTCACCGGGGAGCTGTTTTTT. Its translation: CAISESGGRVTGELFF.

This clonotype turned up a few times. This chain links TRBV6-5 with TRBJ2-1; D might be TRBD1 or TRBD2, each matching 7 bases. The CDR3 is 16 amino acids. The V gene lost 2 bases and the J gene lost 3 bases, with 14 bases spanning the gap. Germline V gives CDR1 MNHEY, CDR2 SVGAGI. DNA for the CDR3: TGTGCCAGCAGTTACCCCAGGGGGGGCGACTACAATGAGCAGTTCTTC. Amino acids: CASSYPRGGDYNEQFF.

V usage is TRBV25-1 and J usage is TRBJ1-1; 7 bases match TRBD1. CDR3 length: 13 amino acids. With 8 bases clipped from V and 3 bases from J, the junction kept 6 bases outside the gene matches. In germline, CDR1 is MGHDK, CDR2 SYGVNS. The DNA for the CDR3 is TGTGCCAGCGCCAGGGGGAAGTACACTGAAGCTTTCTTT. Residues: CASARGKYTEAFF.

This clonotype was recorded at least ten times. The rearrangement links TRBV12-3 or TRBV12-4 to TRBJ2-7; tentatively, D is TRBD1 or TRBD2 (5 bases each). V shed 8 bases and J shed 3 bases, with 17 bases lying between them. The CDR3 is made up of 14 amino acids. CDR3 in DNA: TGTGCCAGCCGGGGCAGCTCATCCCTCTACGAGCAGTACTTC. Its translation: CASRGSSSLYEQYF.

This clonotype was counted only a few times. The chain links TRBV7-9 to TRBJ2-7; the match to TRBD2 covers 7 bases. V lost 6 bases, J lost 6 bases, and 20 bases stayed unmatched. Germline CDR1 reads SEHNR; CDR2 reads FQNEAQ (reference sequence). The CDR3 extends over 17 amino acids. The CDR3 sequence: CASSHPGGPNYEGEQYF. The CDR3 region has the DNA TGTGCCAGCAGTCATCCGGGAGGACCGAACTACGAGGGCGAGCAGTACTTC.

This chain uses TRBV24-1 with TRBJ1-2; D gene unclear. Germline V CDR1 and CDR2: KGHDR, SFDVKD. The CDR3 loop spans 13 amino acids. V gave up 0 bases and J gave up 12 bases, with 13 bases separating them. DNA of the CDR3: TGTGCCACCAGTGATTTGAGCCGTAAAGGCCACACCTTC. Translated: CATSDLSRKGHTF.